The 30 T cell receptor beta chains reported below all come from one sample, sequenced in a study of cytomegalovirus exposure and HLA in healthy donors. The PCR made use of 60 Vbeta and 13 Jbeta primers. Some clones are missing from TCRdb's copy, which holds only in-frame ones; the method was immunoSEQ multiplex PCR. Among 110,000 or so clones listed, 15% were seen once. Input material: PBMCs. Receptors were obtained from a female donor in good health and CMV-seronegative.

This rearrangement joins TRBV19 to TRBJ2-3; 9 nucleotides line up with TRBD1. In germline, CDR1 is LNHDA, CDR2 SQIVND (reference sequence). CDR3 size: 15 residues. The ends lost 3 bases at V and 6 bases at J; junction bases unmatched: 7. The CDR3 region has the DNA TGTGCCAGTAGTATTGGGGACAGGGTTTTGGATACGCAGTATTTT. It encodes CASSIGDRVLDTQYF.

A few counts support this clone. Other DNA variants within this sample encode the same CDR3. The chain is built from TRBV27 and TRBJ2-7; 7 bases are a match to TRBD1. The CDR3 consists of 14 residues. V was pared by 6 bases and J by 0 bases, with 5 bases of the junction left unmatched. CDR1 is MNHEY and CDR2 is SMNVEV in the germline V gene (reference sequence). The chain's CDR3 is CASSGQASSYEQYF. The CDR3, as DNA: TGTGCCAGCAGCGGACAGGCGAGCTCCTACGAGCAGTACTTC.

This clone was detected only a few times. The CDR3 protein is CASSYDSRGQDGYTF. CDR3 DNA: TGTGCCAGCAGTTATGATAGCAGGGGCCAGGACGGCTACACCTTC. The chain couples TRBV28 to TRBJ1-2; TRBD1 might be the D (6 bases). There are 15 residues in the CDR3. The germline gives CDR1 MDHEN, CDR2 SYDVKM. The V end was cut by 4 bases, the J end by 8 bases, with 20 bases between.

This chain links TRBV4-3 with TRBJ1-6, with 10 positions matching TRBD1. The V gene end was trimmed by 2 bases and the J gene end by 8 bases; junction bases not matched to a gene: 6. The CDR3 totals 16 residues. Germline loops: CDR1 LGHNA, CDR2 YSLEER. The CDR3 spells CASSQTGQGFDSPLHF. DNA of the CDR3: TGCGCCAGCAGCCAAACGGGACAGGGGTTCGATTCACCCCTCCACTTT.

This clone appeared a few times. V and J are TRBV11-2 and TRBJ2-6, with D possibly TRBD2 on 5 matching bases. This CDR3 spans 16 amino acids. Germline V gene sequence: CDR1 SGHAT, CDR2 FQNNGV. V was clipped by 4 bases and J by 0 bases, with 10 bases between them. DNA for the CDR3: TGTGCCAGCAGCTCCCCCGGGGTCTCTGGGGCCAACGTCCTGACTTTC. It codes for CASSSPGVSGANVLTF. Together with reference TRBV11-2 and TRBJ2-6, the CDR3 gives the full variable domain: EAGVAQSPRYKIIEKRQSVAFWCNPISGHATLYWYQQILGQGPKLLIQFQNNGVVDDSQLPKDRFSAERLKGVDSTLKIQPAKLEDSAVYLCASSSPGVSGANVLTFGAGSRLTVL.

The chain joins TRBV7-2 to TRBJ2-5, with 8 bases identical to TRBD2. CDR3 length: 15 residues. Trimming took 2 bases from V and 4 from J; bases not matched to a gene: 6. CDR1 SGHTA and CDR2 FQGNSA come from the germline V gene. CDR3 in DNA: TGTGCCAGCAGCTTAACCAGCGGGAGAGGAGAGACCCAGTACTTC. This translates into CASSLTSGRGETQYF.

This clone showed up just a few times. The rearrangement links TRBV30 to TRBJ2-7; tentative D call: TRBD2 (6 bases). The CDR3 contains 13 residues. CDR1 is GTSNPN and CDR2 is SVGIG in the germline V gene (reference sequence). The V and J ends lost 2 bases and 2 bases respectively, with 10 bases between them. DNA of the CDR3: TGTGCCTGGAGTAACGGGGGTCCCTACGAGCAGTACTTC. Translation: CAWSNGGPYEQYF.

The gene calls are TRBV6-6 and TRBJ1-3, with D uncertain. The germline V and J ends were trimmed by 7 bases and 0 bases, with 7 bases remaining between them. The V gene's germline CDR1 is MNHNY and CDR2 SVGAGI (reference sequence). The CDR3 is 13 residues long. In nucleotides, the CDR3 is TGTGCCAGCATGGCCACCTCTGGAAACACCATATATTTT. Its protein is CASMATSGNTIYF.

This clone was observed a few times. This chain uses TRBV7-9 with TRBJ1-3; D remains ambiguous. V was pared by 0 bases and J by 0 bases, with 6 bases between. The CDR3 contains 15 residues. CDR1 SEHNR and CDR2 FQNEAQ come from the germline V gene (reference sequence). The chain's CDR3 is CASSLASRSGNTIYF. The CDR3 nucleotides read TGTGCCAGCAGCTTAGCGAGTCGCTCTGGAAACACCATATATTTT.

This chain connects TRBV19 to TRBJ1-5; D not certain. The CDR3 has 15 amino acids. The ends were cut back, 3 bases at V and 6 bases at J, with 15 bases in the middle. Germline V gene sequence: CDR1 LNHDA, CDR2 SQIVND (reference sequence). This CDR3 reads CASSIRGGVGQPQHF. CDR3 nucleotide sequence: TGTGCCAGTAGTATCAGAGGTGGAGTTGGTCAGCCCCAGCATTTT. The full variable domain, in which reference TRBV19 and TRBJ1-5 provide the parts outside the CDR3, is DGGITQSPKYLFRKEGQNVTLSCEQNLNHDAMYWYRQDPGQGLRLIYYSQIVNDFQKGDIAEGYSVSREKKESFPLTVTSAQKNPTAFYLCASSIRGGVGQPQHFGDGTRLSIL.

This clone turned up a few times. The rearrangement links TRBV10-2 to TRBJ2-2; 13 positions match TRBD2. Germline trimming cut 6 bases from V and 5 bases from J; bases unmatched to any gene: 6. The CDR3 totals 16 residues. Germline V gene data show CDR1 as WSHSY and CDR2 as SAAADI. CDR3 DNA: TGCGCCAGCAGGCCCGGACTAGCGGGGGAAACCGGGGAGCTGTTTTTT. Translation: CASRPGLAGETGELFF.

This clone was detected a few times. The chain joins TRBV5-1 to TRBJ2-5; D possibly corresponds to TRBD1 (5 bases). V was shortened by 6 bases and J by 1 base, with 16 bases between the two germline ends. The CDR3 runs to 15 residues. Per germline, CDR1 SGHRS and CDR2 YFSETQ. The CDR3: CASTNILRAQETQYF. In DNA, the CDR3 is TGCGCCAGCACTAATATCCTCAGGGCCCAAGAGACCCAGTACTTC.

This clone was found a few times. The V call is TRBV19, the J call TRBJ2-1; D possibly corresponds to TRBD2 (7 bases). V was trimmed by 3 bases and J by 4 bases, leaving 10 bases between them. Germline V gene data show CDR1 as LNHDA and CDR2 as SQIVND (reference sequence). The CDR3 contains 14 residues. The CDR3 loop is CASSIRGAYNEQFF. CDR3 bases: TGTGCCAGTAGTATCCGGGGGGCGTACAATGAGCAGTTCTTC.

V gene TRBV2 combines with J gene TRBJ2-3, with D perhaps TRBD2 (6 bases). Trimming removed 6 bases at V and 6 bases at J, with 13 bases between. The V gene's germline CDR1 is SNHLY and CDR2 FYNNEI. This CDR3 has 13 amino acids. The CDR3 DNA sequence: TGTGCCAGCAGGCAGGAGGGGCTTGATACGCAGTATTTT. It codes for CASRQEGLDTQYF.

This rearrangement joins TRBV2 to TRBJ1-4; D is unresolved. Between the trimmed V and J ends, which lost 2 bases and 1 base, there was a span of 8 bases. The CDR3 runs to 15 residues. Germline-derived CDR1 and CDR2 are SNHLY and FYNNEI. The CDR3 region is CASSEKGRTNEKLFF. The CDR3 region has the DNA TGTGCCAGCAGTGAAAAAGGGAGAACTAATGAAAAACTGTTTTTT. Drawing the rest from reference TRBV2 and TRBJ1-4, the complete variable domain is EPEVTQTPSHQVTQMGQEVILRCVPISNHLYFYWYRQILGQKVEFLVSFYNNEISEKSEIFDDQFSVERPDGSNFTLKIRSTKLEDSAMYFCASSEKGRTNEKLFFGSGTQLSVL.

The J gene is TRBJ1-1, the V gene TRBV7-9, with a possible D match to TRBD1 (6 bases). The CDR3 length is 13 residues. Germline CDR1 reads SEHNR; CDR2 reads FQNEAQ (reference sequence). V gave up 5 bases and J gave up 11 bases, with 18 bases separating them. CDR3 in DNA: TGTGCCAGCAGCGTCCTCGGGGGGGCGCATGCTTTCTTT. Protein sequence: CASSVLGGAHAFF.

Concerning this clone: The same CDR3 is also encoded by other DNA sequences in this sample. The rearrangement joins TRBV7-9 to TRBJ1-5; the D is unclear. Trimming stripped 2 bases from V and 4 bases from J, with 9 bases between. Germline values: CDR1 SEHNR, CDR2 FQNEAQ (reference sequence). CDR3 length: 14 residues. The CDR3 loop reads CASSLSGGNQPQHF. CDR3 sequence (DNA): TGTGCCAGCAGCTTATCAGGTGGAAATCAGCCCCAGCATTTT.

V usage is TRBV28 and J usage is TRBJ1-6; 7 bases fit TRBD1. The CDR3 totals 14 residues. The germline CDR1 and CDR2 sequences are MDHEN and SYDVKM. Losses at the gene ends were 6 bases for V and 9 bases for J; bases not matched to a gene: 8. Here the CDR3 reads CASSPGTDFSPLHF. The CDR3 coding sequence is TGTGCCAGCAGCCCCGGGACAGATTTTTCACCCCTCCACTTT.

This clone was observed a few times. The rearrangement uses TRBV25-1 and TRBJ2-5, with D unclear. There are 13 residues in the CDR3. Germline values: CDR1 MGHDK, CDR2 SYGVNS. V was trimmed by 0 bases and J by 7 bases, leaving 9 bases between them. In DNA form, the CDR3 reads TGTGCCAGCAGTGAATATACTCCAACGACCCAGTACTTC. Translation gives CASSEYTPTTQYF.

The CDR3 region has the DNA TGTGCCAGCAGAACCGGGACTAGCGGACCGTACCAAGAGACCCAGTACTTC. This gives the protein CASRTGTSGPYQETQYF. The gene calls are TRBV13 and TRBJ2-5, with 11 bases fitting TRBD2. The germline gives CDR1 PRHDT, CDR2 FYEKMQ (reference sequence). After removal of 6 bases from V and 0 bases from J, the junction contained 9 bases not matched to a gene. This CDR3 contains 17 residues.

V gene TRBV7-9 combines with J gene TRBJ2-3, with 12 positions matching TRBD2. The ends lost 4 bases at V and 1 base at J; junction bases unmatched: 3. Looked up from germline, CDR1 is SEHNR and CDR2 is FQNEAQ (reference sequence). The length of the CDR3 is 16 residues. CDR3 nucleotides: TGTGCCAGCAGCTGGGCTAGCGGGGGGGGCACAGATACGCAGTATTTT. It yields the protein CASSWASGGGTDTQYF. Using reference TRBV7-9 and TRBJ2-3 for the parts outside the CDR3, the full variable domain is DTGVSQNPRHKITKRGQNVTFRCDPISEHNRLYWYRQTLGQGPEFLTYFQNEAQLEKSRLLSDRFSAERPKGSFSTLEIQRTEQGDSAMYLCASSWASGGGTDTQYFGPGTRLTVL.

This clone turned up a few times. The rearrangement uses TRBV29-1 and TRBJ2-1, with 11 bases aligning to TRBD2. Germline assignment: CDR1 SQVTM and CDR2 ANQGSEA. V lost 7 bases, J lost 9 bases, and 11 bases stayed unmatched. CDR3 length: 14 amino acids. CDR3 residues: CSAVTSGMVGEQFF. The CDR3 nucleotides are TGCAGCGCTGTGACTAGCGGGATGGTGGGTGAGCAGTTCTTC.

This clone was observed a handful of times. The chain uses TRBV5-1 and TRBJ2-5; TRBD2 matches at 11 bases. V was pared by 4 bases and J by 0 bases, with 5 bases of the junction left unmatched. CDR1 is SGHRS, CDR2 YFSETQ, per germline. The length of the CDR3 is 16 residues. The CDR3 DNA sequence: TGCGCCAGCAGCCCCGCTAGCGGGGGGTACCAAGAGACCCAGTACTTC. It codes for CASSPASGGYQETQYF.

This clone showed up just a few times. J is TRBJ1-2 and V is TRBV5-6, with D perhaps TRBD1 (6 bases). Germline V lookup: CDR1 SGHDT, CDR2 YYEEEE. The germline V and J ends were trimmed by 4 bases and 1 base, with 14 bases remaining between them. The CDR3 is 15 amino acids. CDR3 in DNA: TGTGCCAGCAGCCGGGACATAAAACATAACTATGGCTACACCTTC. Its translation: CASSRDIKHNYGYTF. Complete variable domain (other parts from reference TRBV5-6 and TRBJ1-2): DAGVTQSPTHLIKTRGQQVTLRCSPKSGHDTVSWYQQALGQGPQFIFQYYEEEERQRGNFPDRFSGHQFPNYSSELNVNALLLGDSALYLCASSRDIKHNYGYTFGSGTRLTVV.

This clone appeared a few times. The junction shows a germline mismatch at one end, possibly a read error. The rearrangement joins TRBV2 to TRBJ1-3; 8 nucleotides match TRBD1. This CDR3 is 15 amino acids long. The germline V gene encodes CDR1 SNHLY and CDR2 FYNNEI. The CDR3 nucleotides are TGTGCCCGCAGTCGTGACAGGGGCTCTGGAAACACCATATATTTT. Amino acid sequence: CARSRDRGSGNTIYF. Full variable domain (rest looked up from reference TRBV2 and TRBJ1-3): EPEVTQTPSHQVTQMGQEVILRCVPISNHLYFYWYRQILGQKVEFLVSFYNNEISEKSEIFDDQFSVERPDGSNFTLKIRSTKLEDSAMYFCARSRDRGSGNTIYFGEGSWLTVV.

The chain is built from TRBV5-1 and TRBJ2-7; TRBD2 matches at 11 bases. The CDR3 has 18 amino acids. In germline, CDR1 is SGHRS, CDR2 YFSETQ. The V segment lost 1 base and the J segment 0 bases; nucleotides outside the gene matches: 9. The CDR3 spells CASSLRLAGMVSSYEQYF. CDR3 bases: TGCGCCAGCAGCTTGCGACTAGCGGGAATGGTTAGCTCCTACGAGCAGTACTTC. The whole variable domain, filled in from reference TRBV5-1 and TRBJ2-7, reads KAGVTQTPRYLIKTRGQQVTLSCSPISGHRSVSWYQQTPGQGLQFLFEYFSETQRNKGNFPGRFSGRQFSNSRSEMNVSTLELGDSALYLCASSLRLAGMVSSYEQYFGPGTRLTVT.

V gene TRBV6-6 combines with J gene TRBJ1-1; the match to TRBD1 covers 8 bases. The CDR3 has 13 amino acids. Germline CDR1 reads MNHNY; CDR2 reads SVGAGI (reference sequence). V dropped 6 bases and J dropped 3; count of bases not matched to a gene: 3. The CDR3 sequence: CASRDRAYTEAFF. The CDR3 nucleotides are TGTGCCAGCAGGGACAGGGCCTACACTGAAGCTTTCTTT.

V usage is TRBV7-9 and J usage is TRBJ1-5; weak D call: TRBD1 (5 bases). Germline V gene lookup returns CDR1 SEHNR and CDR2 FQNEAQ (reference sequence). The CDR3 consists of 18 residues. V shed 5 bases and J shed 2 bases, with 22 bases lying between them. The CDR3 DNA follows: TGTGCCAGCAGCAGATATCCGGGGACTCGAGGACGCAATCAGCCCCAGCATTTT. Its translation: CASSRYPGTRGRNQPQHF.

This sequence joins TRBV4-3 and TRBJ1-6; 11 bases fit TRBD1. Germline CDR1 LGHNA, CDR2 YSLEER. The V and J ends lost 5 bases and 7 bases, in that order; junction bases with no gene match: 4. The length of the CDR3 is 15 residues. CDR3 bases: TGCGCCAGCAGCGCCCGGGACAGGGGGAATTCACCCCTCCACTTT. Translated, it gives CASSARDRGNSPLHF.

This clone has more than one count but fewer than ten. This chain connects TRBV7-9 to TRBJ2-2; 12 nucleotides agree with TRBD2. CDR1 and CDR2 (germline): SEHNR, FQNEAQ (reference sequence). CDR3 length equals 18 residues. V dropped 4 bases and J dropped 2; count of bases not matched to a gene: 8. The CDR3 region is CASSSLTSGSRNTGELFF. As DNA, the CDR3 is TGTGCCAGCAGCTCTCTGACTAGCGGGAGCCGAAACACCGGGGAGCTGTTTTTT.